The present TCR beta chain was sequenced within a study of CD8 T cells in Susac syndrome. Random hexamers primed reverse transcription of about 0.45 to 1 ug RNA. Multiplex PCR with immunoSEQ amplified the TCR beta CDR3 across 54 Vbeta and 13 Jbeta. TCRdb independently ran MiXCR on the immunoSEQ multiplex PCR reads; one entry per CDR3 protein. The sample includes about 180,000 distinct CDR3 sequences, over 85% of them seen just once. The sample was CD4+ T cells from PBMCs. The receptor comes from a human donor with multiple sclerosis.

The CDR3 DNA sequence: TGTGCCAGCAGTGAAGAAGGGTACTCCTCATACAATGAGCAGTTCTTC. Its translation is CASSEEGYSSYNEQFF. The J gene is TRBJ2-1, the V gene TRBV2; D unresolved. The germline V gene encodes CDR1 SNHLY and CDR2 FYNNEI. V lost 1 base and J lost 4, with 14 bases in between. This CDR3 has 16 residues. Complete variable domain (other parts from reference TRBV2 and TRBJ2-1): EPEVTQTPSHQVTQMGQEVILRCVPISNHLYFYWYRQILGQKVEFLVSFYNNEISEKSEIFDDQFSVERPDGSNFTLKIRSTKLEDSAMYFCASSEEGYSSYNEQFFGPGTRLTVL.